These T cell receptor beta chains were read from a single sample in a study of radiotherapy plus CTLA-4 blockade in lung cancer. Some clones are missing from TCRdb's copy, which holds only in-frame ones; the method was immunoSEQ multiplex PCR. The table lists about 60,000 clones, over 70% of them singletons, with about 4% in the top ten. The sequences come from peripheral blood, collected from a patient treated with radiotherapy plus ipilimumab. These receptors all come from a human donor with non-small cell lung cancer who had a partial response to radiotherapy plus ipilimumab. The CDR3 runs from the conserved cysteine through the conserved F or W. The D gene is left open where the match is weak. Some rows have no size entry. The others give once, few or many, or a class for an expanded clone.

TRBD1	TRBJ2-1	few	TRBV7-9	TGTGCCAGCAGCTCCCTGACAGGGGTCACAGAGAATTACAATGAGCAGTTCTTC	CASSSLTGVTENYNEQFF
-	TRBJ2-1	-	TRBV19	TGTGCCAGTAGTATTGGTGACAGCTACAATGAGCAGTTCTTC	CASSIGDSYNEQFF
TRBD2	TRBJ2-2	-	TRBV7-6	TGTGCCAGCAGCAACCGGACTAGCGGGGGGGCCGGGGTCACCGGGGAGCTGTTTTTT	CASSNRTSGGAGVTGELFF
-	TRBJ1-2	-	TRBV5-4	TGTGCCAGCAGCTCGTCCCGCGGGGATGGATATGGCTACACCTTC	CASSSSRGDGYGYTF
-	TRBJ1-6	-	TRBV6-1	TGTGCCAGCAAAGGCGGCAGGGCAGGGAATTCACCCCTCCACTTT	CASKGGRAGNSPLHF
TRBD2	TRBJ2-5	-	TRBV5-4	TGTGCCAGCAGCCCGGGGGGGGGACGAGAGACCCAGTACTTC	CASSPGGGRETQYF
TRBD1	TRBJ1-1	-	TRBV5-6	TGTGCCAGCAGCTCCGGGACAGGGGACGGGAACACTGAAGCTTTCTTT	CASSSGTGDGNTEAFF
-	TRBJ1-3	-	TRBV20-1	TGCAGTGCTAGAAAGGGGGACACCATATATTTT	CSARKGDTIYF
TRBD1	TRBJ2-2	-	TRBV5-1	TGCGCCAGCAGCTTGGGTAAATCCGGGACAGGGAACACCGGGGAGCTGTTTTTT	CASSLGKSGTGNTGELFF
TRBD1	TRBJ2-1	-	TRBV6-1	TGTGCCAGCAGCCTCCGACAGGGTAGAACTGGTGAGCAGTTCTTC	CASSLRQGRTGEQFF
-	TRBJ1-4	-	TRBV4-1	TGCGCCAGCAGCCGAGAAGAAAGGGGAGGGGATGAAAAACTGTTTTTT	CASSREERGGDEKLFF
-	TRBJ2-1	-	TRBV27	TGTGCCAGCAGTTTCCAGATATACAATGAGCAGTTCTTC	CASSFQIYNEQFF
TRBD1	TRBJ1-2	-	TRBV18	TGTGCCAGCTCACCTCTTGGGAGGACAGGGGAAGATGGCTACACCTTC	CASSPLGRTGEDGYTF
TRBD1	TRBJ2-3	few	TRBV9	TGTGCCAGCAGCCCACAGGGGCTTACTAGCACAGATACGCAGTATTTT	CASSPQGLTSTDTQYF
-	TRBJ2-1	many	TRBV7-6	TGTGCCAGCAGTCCGGGACAAAAACTGTTCTTC	CASSPGQKLFF
TRBD1	TRBJ2-7	-	TRBV4-2	TGTGCCAGCAGCCGAGCCGGACAGGGGTCCCACGAGCAGTACTTC	CASSRAGQGSHEQYF
TRBD1	TRBJ1-2	medium-sized	TRBV6-1	TGTGCCAGCAGGCCCCGGGACAGGGGAAGCTATGGCTACACCTTC	CASRPRDRGSYGYTF
-	TRBJ1-4	-	TRBV5-1	TGCGCCAGCAGCTTGGGGGACACAATAGGGGAAAAACTGTTTTTT	CASSLGDTIGEKLFF
-	TRBJ1-1	-	TRBV19	TGTGCCAGTAGTGTTGGGGGAGGGGTTAATGAAGCTTTCTTT	CASSVGGGVNEAFF
-	TRBJ1-2	-	TRBV19	TGTGCCAGTAGGCCAACTAAGAACTATGGCTACACCTTC	CASRPTKNYGYTF
TRBD1	TRBJ2-1	-	TRBV7-9	TGTGCCAGCAGCTTAGACCCGGGACAGGGGCTGACGGAGCAGTTCTTC	CASSLDPGQGLTEQFF
TRBD1	TRBJ2-7	-	TRBV11-2	TGTGCCAGCAGCTTAGGGGACAGGGGAGTGTACGAGCAGTACTTC	CASSLGDRGVYEQYF
-	TRBJ2-1	-	TRBV6-6	TGTGCCAGCAGTTACTCGAGGGGGTTCAACAATGAGCAGTTCTTC	CASSYSRGFNNEQFF
TRBD1	TRBJ2-1	-	TRBV15	TGTGCCACCAGCATAACCCAGGGGGTTCTCTACAATGAGCAGTTCTTC	CATSITQGVLYNEQFF
TRBD2	TRBJ2-2	few	TRBV6-5	TGTGCCAGCAGGCGGGGGGCTGACACCGGGGAGCTGTTTTTT	CASRRGADTGELFF
-	TRBJ1-2	-	TRBV7-2	TGTGCCAGCAGCTCAGCCGGGATCTATGGCTACACCTTC	CASSSAGIYGYTF